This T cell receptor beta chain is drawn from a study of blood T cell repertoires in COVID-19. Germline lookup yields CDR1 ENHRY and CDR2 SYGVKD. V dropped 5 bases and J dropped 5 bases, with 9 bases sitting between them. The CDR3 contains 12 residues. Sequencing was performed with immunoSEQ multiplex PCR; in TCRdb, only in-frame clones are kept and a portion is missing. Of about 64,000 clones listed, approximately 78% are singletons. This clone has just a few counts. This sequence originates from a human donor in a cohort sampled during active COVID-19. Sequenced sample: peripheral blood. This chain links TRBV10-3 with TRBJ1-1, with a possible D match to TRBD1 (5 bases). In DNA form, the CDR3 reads TGTGCCATCAGTCCGGGGGGGACTGAAGCTTTCTTT. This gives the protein CAISPGGTEAFF.